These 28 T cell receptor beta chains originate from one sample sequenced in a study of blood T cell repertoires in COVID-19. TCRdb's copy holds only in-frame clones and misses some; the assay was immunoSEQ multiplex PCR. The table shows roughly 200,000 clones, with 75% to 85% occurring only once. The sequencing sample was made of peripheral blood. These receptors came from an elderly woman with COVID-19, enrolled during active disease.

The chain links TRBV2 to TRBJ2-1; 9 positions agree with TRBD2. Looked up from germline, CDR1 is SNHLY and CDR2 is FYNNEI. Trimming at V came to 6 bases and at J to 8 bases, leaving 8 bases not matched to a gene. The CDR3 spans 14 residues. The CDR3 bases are TGTGCCAGCAGAAGACTAGCGGCCTTCGATGAGCAGTTCTTC. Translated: CASRRLAAFDEQFF.

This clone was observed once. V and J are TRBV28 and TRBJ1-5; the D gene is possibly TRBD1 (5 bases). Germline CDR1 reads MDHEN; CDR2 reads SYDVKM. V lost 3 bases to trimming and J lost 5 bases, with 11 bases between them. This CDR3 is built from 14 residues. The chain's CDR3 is CASSLWQGHQPQHF. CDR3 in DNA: TGTGCCAGCAGTTTGTGGCAGGGCCATCAGCCCCAGCATTTT.

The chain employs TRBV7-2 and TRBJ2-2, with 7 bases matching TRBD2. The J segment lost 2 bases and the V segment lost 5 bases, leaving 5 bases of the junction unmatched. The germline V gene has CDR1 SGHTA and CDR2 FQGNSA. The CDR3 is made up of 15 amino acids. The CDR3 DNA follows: TGTGCCAGCAGCAACTCGGGACTAAACACCGGGGAGCTGTTTTTT. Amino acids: CASSNSGLNTGELFF. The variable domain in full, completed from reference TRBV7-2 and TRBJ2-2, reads GAGVSQSPSNKVTEKGKDVELRCDPISGHTALYWYRQSLGQGLEFLIYFQGNSAPDKSGLPSDRFSAERTGGSVSTLTIQRTQQEDSAVYLCASSNSGLNTGELFFGEGSRLTVL.

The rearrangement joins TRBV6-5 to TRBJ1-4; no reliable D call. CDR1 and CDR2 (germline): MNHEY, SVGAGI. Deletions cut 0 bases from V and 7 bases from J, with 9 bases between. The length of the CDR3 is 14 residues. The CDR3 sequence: CASSYSSSVEKLFF. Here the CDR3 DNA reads TGTGCCAGCAGTTACTCGTCGTCCGTTGAAAAACTGTTTTTT.

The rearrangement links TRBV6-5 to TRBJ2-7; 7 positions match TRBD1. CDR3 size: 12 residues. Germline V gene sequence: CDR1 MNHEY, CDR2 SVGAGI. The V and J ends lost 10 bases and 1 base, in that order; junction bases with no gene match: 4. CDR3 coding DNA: TGTGCCACCACAGGGGTTTCCTACGAGCAGTACTTC. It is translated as CATTGVSYEQYF.

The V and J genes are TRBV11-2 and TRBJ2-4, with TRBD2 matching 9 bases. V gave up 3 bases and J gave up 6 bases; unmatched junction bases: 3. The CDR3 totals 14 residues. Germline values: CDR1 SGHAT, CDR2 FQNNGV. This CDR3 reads CASSFASGANIQYF. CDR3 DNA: TGTGCCAGCAGCTTTGCTAGCGGGGCAAACATTCAGTACTTC. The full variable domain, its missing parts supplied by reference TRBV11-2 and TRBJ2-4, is EAGVAQSPRYKIIEKRQSVAFWCNPISGHATLYWYQQILGQGPKLLIQFQNNGVVDDSQLPKDRFSAERLKGVDSTLKIQPAKLEDSAVYLCASSFASGANIQYFGAGTRLSVL.

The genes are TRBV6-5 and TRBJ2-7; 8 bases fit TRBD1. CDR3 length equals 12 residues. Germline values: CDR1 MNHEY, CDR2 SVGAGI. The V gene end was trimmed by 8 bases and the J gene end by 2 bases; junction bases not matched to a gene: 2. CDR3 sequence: CASGGQAYEQYF. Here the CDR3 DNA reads TGTGCCAGCGGGGGACAGGCCTACGAGCAGTACTTC.

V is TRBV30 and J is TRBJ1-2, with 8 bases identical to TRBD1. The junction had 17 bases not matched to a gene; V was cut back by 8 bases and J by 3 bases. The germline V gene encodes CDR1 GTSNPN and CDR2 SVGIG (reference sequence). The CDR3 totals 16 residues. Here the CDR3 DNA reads TGTGCCCTTAAAAGAGGACAGGGCGACTATGACTATGGCTACACCTTC. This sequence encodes CALKRGQGDYDYGYTF.

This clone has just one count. The CDR3 protein is CASSPPGTLYGYTF. The CDR3 DNA follows: TGTGCCAGCTCACCACCTGGGACTCTCTATGGCTACACCTTC. V gene TRBV18 combines with J gene TRBJ1-2; a possible D gene is TRBD1 (5 bases). This CDR3 has 14 amino acids. In germline, CDR1 is KGHSH, CDR2 LQKENI. V was shortened by 0 bases and J by 4 bases, with 9 bases between the two germline ends. The full variable domain, in which reference TRBV18 and TRBJ1-2 provide the parts outside the CDR3, is NAGVMQNPRHLVRRRGQEARLRCSPMKGHSHVYWYRQLPEEGLKFMVYLQKENIIDESGMPKERFSAEFPKEGPSILRIQQVVRGDSAAYFCASSPPGTLYGYTFGSGTRLTVV.

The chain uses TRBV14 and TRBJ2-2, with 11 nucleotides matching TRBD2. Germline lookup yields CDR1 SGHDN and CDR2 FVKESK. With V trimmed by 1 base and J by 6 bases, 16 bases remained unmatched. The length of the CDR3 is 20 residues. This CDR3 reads CASSQVAEWLAGGSAGELFF. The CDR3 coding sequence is TGTGCCAGCAGCCAAGTTGCGGAATGGCTAGCGGGGGGTTCGGCCGGGGAGCTGTTTTTT.

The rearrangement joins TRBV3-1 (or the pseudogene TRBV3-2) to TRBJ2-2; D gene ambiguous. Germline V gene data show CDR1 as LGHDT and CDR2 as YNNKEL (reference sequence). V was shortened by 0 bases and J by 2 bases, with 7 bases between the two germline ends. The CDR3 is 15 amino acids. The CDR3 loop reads CASSQERLNTGELFF. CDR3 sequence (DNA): TGTGCCAGCAGCCAAGAACGACTTAACACCGGGGAGCTGTTTTTT.

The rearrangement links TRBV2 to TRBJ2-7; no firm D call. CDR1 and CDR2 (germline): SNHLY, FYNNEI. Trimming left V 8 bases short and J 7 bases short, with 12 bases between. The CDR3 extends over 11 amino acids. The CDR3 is CASSNVGEQYF. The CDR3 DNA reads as TGTGCCAGCTCTAACGTCGGGGAGCAGTACTTC.

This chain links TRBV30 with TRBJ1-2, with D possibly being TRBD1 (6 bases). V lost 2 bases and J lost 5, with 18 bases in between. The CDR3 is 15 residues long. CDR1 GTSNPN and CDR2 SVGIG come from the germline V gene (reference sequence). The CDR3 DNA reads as TGTGCCTGGAGTTCAATTCAGGGGAATGGATATGGCTACACCTTC. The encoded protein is CAWSSIQGNGYGYTF. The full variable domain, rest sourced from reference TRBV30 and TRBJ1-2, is SQTIHQWPATLVQPVGSPLSLECTVEGTSNPNLYWYRQAAGRGLQLLFYSVGIGQISSEVPQNLSASRPQDRQFILSSKKLLLSDSGFYLCAWSSIQGNGYGYTFGSGTRLTVV.

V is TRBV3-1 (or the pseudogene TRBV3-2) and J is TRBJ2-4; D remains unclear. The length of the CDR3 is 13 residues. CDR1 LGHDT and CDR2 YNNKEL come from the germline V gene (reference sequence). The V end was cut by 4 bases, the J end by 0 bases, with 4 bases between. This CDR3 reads CASSLLAKNIQYF. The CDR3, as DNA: TGTGCCAGCAGCCTATTAGCCAAAAACATTCAGTACTTC.

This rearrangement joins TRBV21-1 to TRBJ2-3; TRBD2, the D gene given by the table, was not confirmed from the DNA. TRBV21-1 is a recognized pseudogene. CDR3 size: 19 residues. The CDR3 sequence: CASSKATSGRAESTDTQYF. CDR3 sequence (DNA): TGTGCCAGCAGCAAAGCCACTAGCGGGAGGGCCGAGAGCACAGATACGCAGTATTTT.

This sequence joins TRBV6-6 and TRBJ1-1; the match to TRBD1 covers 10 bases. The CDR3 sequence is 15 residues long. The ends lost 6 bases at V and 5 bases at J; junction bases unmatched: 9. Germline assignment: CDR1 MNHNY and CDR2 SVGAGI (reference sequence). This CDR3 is CASSPRQGARTEAFF. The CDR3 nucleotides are TGTGCCAGCAGCCCCCGACAGGGGGCGCGAACTGAAGCTTTCTTT.

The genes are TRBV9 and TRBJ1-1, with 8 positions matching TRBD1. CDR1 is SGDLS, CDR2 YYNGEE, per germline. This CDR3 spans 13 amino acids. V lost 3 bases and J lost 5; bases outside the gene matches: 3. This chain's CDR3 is CASSGTGRTEAFF. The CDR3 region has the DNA TGTGCCAGCAGCGGGACAGGGAGGACTGAAGCTTTCTTT.

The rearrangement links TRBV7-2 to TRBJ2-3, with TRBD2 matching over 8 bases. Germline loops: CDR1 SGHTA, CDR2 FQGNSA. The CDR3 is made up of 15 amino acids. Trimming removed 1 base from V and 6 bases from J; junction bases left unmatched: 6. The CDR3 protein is CASSLGAGVVDTQYF. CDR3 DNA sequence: TGTGCCAGCAGCTTAGGAGCGGGAGTTGTGGATACGCAGTATTTT.

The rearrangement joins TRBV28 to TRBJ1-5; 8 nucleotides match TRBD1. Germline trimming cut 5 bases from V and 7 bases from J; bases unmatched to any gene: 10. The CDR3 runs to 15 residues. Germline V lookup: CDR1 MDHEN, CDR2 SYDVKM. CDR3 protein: CASSPRGQGRQPQHF. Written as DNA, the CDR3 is TGTGCCAGCAGTCCTCGAGGACAGGGTCGACAGCCCCAGCATTTT.

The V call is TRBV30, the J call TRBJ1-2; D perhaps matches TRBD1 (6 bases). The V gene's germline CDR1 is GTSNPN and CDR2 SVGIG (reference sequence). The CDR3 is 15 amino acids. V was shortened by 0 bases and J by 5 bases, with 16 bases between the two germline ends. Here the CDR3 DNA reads TGTGCCTGGAGTGTACTCCAAGGGGGGGGATATGGCTACACCTTC. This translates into CAWSVLQGGGYGYTF.

CDR3 coding DNA: TGTGCCAGCAGTCCATTCCTGGGGGGTATGAACACTGAAGCTTTCTTT. This encodes CASSPFLGGMNTEAFF. The chain carries TRBV4-2 and TRBJ1-1, with D tentatively TRBD1 (5 bases). The V gene's germline CDR1 is LGHNA and CDR2 YNFKEQ. The CDR3 runs to 16 residues. The V and J ends lost 6 bases and 0 bases respectively, with 17 bases between them.

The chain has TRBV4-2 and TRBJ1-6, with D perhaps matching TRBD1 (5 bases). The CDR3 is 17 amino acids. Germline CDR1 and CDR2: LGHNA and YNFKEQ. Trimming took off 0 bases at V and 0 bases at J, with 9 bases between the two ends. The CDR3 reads CASSQDRGSSYNSPLHF. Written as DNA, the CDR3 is TGTGCCAGCAGCCAAGATCGGGGGAGCTCCTATAATTCACCCCTCCACTTT.

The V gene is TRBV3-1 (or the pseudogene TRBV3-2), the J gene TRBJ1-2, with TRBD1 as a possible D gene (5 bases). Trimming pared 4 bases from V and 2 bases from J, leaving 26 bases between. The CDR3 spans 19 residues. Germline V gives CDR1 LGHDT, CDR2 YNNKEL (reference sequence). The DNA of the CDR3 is TGTGCCAGCAGCCCCCGAGGGTTGGGGGGTCGAGGGAAGAACTATGGCTACACCTTC. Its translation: CASSPRGLGGRGKNYGYTF.

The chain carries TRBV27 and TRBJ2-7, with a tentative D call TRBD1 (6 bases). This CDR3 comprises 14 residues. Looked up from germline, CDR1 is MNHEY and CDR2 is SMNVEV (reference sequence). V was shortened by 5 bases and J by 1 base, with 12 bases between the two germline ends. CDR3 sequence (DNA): TGTGCCAGCAGTCTCTACAGGGAATCCTACGAGCAGTACTTC. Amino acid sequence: CASSLYRESYEQYF.

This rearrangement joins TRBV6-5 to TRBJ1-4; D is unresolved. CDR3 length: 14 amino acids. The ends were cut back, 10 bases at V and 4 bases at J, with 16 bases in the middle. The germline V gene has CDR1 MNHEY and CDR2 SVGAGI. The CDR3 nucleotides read TGTGCCACCCGCCGGAGTCGGGATAATGAAAAACTGTTTTTT. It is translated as CATRRSRDNEKLFF.

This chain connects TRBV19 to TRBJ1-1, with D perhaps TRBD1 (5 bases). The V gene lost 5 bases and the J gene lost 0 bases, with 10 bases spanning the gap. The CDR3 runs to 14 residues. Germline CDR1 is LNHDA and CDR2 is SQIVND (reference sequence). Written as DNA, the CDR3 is TGTGCCAGTAGTTCCAGGGCCTTGAACACTGAAGCTTTCTTT. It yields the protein CASSSRALNTEAFF.

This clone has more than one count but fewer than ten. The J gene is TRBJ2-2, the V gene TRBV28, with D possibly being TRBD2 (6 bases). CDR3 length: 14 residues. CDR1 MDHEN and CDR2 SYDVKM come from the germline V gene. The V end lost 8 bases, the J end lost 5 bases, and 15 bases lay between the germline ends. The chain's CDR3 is CASLVQGRTGELFF. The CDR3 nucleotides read TGTGCCAGCCTCGTACAAGGGAGGACCGGGGAGCTGTTTTTT.

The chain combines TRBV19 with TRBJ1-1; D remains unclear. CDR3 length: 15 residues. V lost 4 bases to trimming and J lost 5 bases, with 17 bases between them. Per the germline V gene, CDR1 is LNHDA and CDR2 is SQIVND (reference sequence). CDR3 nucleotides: TGTGCCAGTAGTACCCGCGGGAACCCCGGGACTGAAGCTTTCTTT. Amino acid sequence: CASSTRGNPGTEAFF.